This passage covers 4 T cell receptor beta chains from one sample sequenced in a study of cytomegalovirus exposure and HLA in healthy donors. The PCR contained 60 Vbeta and 13 Jbeta primers. TCRdb's table, derived via immunoSEQ multiplex PCR, lists solely in-frame clones and lacks some. The table lists 65,000 to 90,000 clones, approximately 75% of them singletons. Sequences were obtained from PBMCs. The receptors here all came from a woman in her 40s in good health and CMV-seropositive.

By sample fraction, this clone is medium-sized. The rearrangement joins TRBV15 to TRBJ2-6; 8 bases map to TRBD1. The CDR3 spans 16 residues. CDR1 is LNHNV and CDR2 is YYDKDF in the germline V gene (reference sequence). V gave up 2 bases and J gave up 1 base; unmatched junction bases: 1. The DNA for the CDR3 is TGTGCCACCAGCAGAAGACAGGGGTCTGGGGCCAACGTCCTGACTTTC. Amino acids: CATSRRQGSGANVLTF.

Worth noting for this clone: At one of its ends the junction is not consistent with the germline gene, which may arise from a read error. The rearrangement joins TRBV2 to TRBJ2-7; possible D gene TRBD2, 5 bases. CDR1 is SNHLY, CDR2 FYNNEI, per germline. CDR3 length: 10 amino acids. CDR3 residues: CASGDYEQSF. CDR3 nucleotide sequence: TGTGCCAGCGGCGACTACGAGCAGTCCTTC. The variable domain in full, with the rest retrieved from reference TRBV2 and TRBJ2-7, is EPEVTQTPSHQVTQMGQEVILRCVPISNHLYFYWYRQILGQKVEFLVSFYNNEISEKSEIFDDQFSVERPDGSNFTLKIRSTKLEDSAMYFCASGDYEQSFGPGTRLTVT.

V is TRBV6-4 and J is TRBJ2-3; TRBD1 agrees at 7 bases. V shed 5 bases and J 1 base; nucleotides not matched to a gene: 12. The V gene's germline CDR1 is MRHNA and CDR2 SNTAGT. The CDR3 length is 17 residues. The chain's CDR3 is CASSHLPGTEGTDTQYF. The DNA for the CDR3 is TGTGCCAGCAGTCATCTTCCCGGGACAGAGGGCACAGATACGCAGTATTTT.

This clone showed up just a few times. The chain links TRBV4-1 to TRBJ2-7; a weak D match, TRBD2 (5 bases). Trimming left V 0 bases short and J 4 bases short, with 7 bases between. CDR1 is MGHRA and CDR2 is YSYEKL in the germline V gene. The CDR3 sequence is 13 residues long. The CDR3 loop reads CASSQDGGYEQYF. The CDR3 DNA follows: TGCGCCAGCAGCCAAGATGGAGGATACGAGCAGTACTTC.